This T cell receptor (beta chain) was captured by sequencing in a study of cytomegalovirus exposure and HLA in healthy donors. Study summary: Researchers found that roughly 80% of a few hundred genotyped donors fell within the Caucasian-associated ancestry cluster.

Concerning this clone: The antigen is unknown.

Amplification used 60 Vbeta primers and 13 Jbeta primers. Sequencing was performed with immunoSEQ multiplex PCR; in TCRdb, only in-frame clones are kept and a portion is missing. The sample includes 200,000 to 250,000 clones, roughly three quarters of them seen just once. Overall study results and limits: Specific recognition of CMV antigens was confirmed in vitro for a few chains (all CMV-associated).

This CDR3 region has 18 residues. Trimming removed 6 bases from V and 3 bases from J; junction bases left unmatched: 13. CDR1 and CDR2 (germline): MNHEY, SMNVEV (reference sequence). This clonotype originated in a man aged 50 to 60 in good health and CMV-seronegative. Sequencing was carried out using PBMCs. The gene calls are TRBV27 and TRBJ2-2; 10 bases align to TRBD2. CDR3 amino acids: CASRRGLATRRHTGELFF. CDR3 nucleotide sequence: TGTGCCAGCAGAAGGGGACTAGCGACCAGGAGGCACACCGGGGAGCTGTTTTTT.